This is a list of T cell receptor beta chains from one sample in a study of immune evolution from preneoplasia to lung adenocarcinoma. Sequencing was performed with immunoSEQ multiplex PCR; in TCRdb, only in-frame clones are kept and a portion is missing. The sample gives thousands of clones, around 81% of which show up once; 20% to 25% is in the top ten. The sequencing sample was made of FFPE adjacent normal lung tissue. These receptors came from a donor older than 65 with lung adenocarcinoma. Both conserved end residues are part of each CDR3. A D gene is named only where the DNA matches it firmly. Size values are once, few and many counts, or a class for expanded clones, and some rows have none.

j_call	clone_size	v_call	d_call	cdr3_nt	cdr3_aa
TRBJ2-7	.	TRBV2	.	TGTGCCAGCAGTGATCGGGGCAACTCCTACGAGCAGTACTTC	CASSDRGNSYEQYF
TRBJ2-2	.	TRBV29-1	.	TGCAGCGTTGAGGGCGGATCGAACACCGGGGAGCTGTTTTTT	CSVEGGSNTGELFF
TRBJ1-5	.	TRBV30	TRBD1	TGTGCCTGGAGTGTACAGGGGGGCAATCAGCCCCAGCATTTT	CAWSVQGGNQPQHF
TRBJ2-3	.	TRBV7-8	TRBD1	TGTGCCAGCAGCTTAGTCCGGGACAGGGGGCCAGATACGCAGTATTTT	CASSLVRDRGPDTQYF
TRBJ1-2	.	TRBV29-1	TRBD1	TGCAGCGTTGAAGGACAGGGGAGTGGCTACACCTTC	CSVEGQGSGYTF
TRBJ2-3	.	TRBV5-1	TRBD2	TGCGCCAGCAGCTATGCCGGGACTAGCGGGTCCACAGATACGCAGTATTTT	CASSYAGTSGSTDTQYF
TRBJ1-2	.	TRBV7-9	.	TGTGCCAGCAGCTCAGACAGAGGGGCCTATGGCTACACCTTC	CASSSDRGAYGYTF
TRBJ1-2	.	TRBV2	TRBD1	TGTGCCAGCGGGACAGGGAACTATGGCTACACCTTC	CASGTGNYGYTF
TRBJ1-1	.	TRBV5-1	.	TGCGCCAGCAGCTTTGGGTGGGACACTGAAGCTTTCTTT	CASSFGWDTEAFF
TRBJ1-3	.	TRBV19	.	TGTGCCAGTAGTCTCTCTGGAAACACCATATATTTT	CASSLSGNTIYF
TRBJ1-2	.	TRBV6-1	.	TGTGCCAGCAGTCCTGACAGGTACTATGGCTACACCTTC	CASSPDRYYGYTF
TRBJ2-1	.	TRBV28	TRBD2	TGTGCCAGCAGTTTAGGCGGGAGAGGGAATGAGCAGTTCTTC	CASSLGGRGNEQFF
TRBJ2-5	.	TRBV28	.	TGTGCCAGCAGTACGACAGGAGGCCAAGAGACCCAGTACTTC	CASSTTGGQETQYF
TRBJ1-2	.	TRBV6-1	.	TGTGCCAGCAGTAAACGACAGATTGGCTACACCTTC	CASSKRQIGYTF
TRBJ2-2	.	TRBV11-2	.	TGTGCCAGCAGCCCTCTATACACCGGGGAGCTGTTTTTT	CASSPLYTGELFF
TRBJ2-1	once	TRBV11-2	.	TGTGCCAGCAGCTTAGTAACCAATGAGCAGTTCTTC	CASSLVTNEQFF
TRBJ1-1	.	TRBV30	.	TGTGCCTGGAGATCCGGGAACACTGAAGCTTTCTTT	CAWRSGNTEAFF
TRBJ1-1	.	TRBV10-3	TRBD1	TGTGCCATCAGGGGAGGACAGGCTGGTACTGAAGCTTTCTTT	CAIRGGQAGTEAFF
TRBJ1-2	.	TRBV6-1	.	TGTGCCAGCAGTGAGACAGGCCTCTATGGCTACACCTTC	CASSETGLYGYTF
TRBJ2-1	.	TRBV9	TRBD2	TGTGCCAGCAGCGTAGTTAGCGGGAGGGCCAAATTCTTC	CASSVVSGRAKFF
TRBJ2-3	.	TRBV7-9	.	TGTGCCAGCAGCTTAAGTGCAGTAGCGGCAAGCACAGATACGCAGTATTTT	CASSLSAVAASTDTQYF
TRBJ1-5	.	TRBV4-1	.	TGCGCCAGCAGCCAAGATGATAGCAATCAGCCCCAGCATTTT	CASSQDDSNQPQHF